Listed below are T cell receptor beta chains from one sample, sequenced in a study of Ad26.COV2.S vaccination and SARS-CoV-2 variants. Using immunoSEQ multiplex PCR, the repertoire was profiled, and TCRdb retains in-frame clones only, with some absent. The sample contains roughly 300,000 clones, approximately 90% of which appear only once. This material consisted of peripheral blood, taken in a trial of Ad26.COV2.S vaccine versus placebo. These receptors all stem from a person aged 18-60 years who received the Ad26.COV2.S COVID-19 vaccine or a placebo. Each CDR3 is given with its conserved first and last residue. The D gene is left open where the match is weak. Expanded clones are given a class, and other clones once, few, many or no size at all.

d_call	clone_size	v_call	j_call	cdr3_nt	cdr3_aa
.	.	TRBV5-5	TRBJ2-3	TGTGCCAGCAGACGGACCTTGACAGGCCTCGGGGCTACTAGCACAGATACGCAGTATTTT	CASRRTLTGLGATSTDTQYF
.	.	TRBV5-1	TRBJ2-2	TGCGCCAGCAGCGATTCAGTCGGGGAAGGCGGGGAGCTGTTTTTT	CASSDSVGEGGELFF
TRBD1	.	TRBV5-1	TRBJ2-5	TGCGCCAGCATGTTCTCAGGACAGGGACGAGAGACCCAGTACTTC	CASMFSGQGRETQYF
TRBD2	once	TRBV6-5	TRBJ2-3	TGTGCCAGCAGTTTCGGGGGGGGGTACACAGATACGCAGTATTTT	CASSFGGGYTDTQYF
.	.	TRBV19	TRBJ2-5	TGTGCCAGTAGTTCCCAGGGCATACAAGAGACCCAGTACTTC	CASSSQGIQETQYF
.	.	TRBV19	TRBJ1-3	TGTGCCACAAGGGAGGGTCACTCTGGAAACACCATATATTTT	CATREGHSGNTIYF
.	.	TRBV7-8	TRBJ1-4	TGTGCCAGCAGCTTTTCAGGACCTAATGAAAAACTGTTTTTT	CASSFSGPNEKLFF
.	.	TRBV10-1	TRBJ1-1	TGCGCCAGCGGTTCGAGCGGCACTGAAGCTTTCTTT	CASGSSGTEAFF
.	.	TRBV7-9	TRBJ2-7	TGTGCCAGCAGCGGACAGACTAGGAGCTCCTACGAGCAGTACTTC	CASSGQTRSSYEQYF
TRBD1	.	TRBV13	TRBJ1-2	TGTGCCAGCAGCTTATGGGGACAGAAGGTCTATGGCTACACCTTC	CASSLWGQKVYGYTF
TRBD1	.	TRBV18	TRBJ1-1	TGTGCCAGCTCCCCAGGGAGAGTGGGACAGGGAAACACTGAAGCTTTCTTT	CASSPGRVGQGNTEAFF
.	.	TRBV18	TRBJ1-2	TGTGCCAGCTCCCCGATCGAAAACTATGGCTACACCTTC	CASSPIENYGYTF
TRBD1	.	TRBV24-1	TRBJ2-7	TGTGCCACCAGTGATACTGGGACAGCCTACGAGCAGTACTTC	CATSDTGTAYEQYF
.	.	TRBV2	TRBJ1-5	TGTGCCAGCACGGGGCAGGAATTTCAGCCCCAGCATTTT	CASTGQEFQPQHF
.	.	TRBV28	TRBJ1-5	TGTGCCAGCAGTTTAGGGACGGTTAGCAATCAGCCCCAGCATTTT	CASSLGTVSNQPQHF
TRBD1	.	TRBV6-4	TRBJ2-3	TGTGCCAGCAGTGACTGGGACAGGGGGATGCCAGATACGCAGTATTTT	CASSDWDRGMPDTQYF
TRBD1	.	TRBV5-8	TRBJ2-1	TGTGCCAGCAGGTTCGGGACAGGGTACTACAATGAGCAGTTCTTC	CASRFGTGYYNEQFF
.	.	TRBV5-1	TRBJ1-3	TGCGCCAGCAGCTTGTGGGCAGGGGCTGGAAACACCATATATTTT	CASSLWAGAGNTIYF
.	.	TRBV2	TRBJ1-1	TGTGCCAGCAGTTCCCACTGGACAGAGGGGACTGAAGCTTTCTTT	CASSSHWTEGTEAFF
TRBD1	.	TRBV4-1	TRBJ1-1	TGCGCCAGCAGCCAAGATAGAGGACAGGGCGGTGTAGCTTTCTTT	CASSQDRGQGGVAFF
.	.	TRBV27	TRBJ2-1	TGTGCCAGCAGTTCAACAGGGTCGTCCTACAATGAGCAGTTCTTC	CASSSTGSSYNEQFF
.	few	TRBV10-3	TRBJ1-5	TGTGCCATCAGTGAGTCGGCAGGCCCTCAGCCCCAGCATTTT	CAISESAGPQPQHF
TRBD1	.	TRBV19	TRBJ2-6	TGTGCCAGTAGTATATCTGGACAGGGGGCTGGGGCCAACGTCCTGACTTTC	CASSISGQGAGANVLTF
.	.	TRBV6-5	TRBJ2-2	TGTGCCAGCAGTTACAGGCCCCAGGGCACCGGGGAGCTGTTTTTT	CASSYRPQGTGELFF
TRBD1	.	TRBV5-4	TRBJ2-3	TGTGCCAGCAGCTCCCCGGGACAGATACCTAGCACAGATACGCAGTATTTT	CASSSPGQIPSTDTQYF
TRBD1	once	TRBV3-1/TRBV3-2	TRBJ2-7	TGTGCCAGCAGCCAGGACAGGGACTACGAGCAGTACTTC	CASSQDRDYEQYF
.	.	TRBV4-3	TRBJ2-3	TGCGCCAGCAGCCAAGTTTATTCAGGAAACACAGATACGCAGTATTTT	CASSQVYSGNTDTQYF
.	.	TRBV2	TRBJ2-5	TGTGCCAGCAGTGACGGGCAGGGTGGGGAGACCCAGTACTTC	CASSDGQGGETQYF
.	.	TRBV5-4	TRBJ2-2	TGTGCCAGCAGCCGCCCAGACAGAAATCCAAGCAACACCGGGGAGCTGTTTTTT	CASSRPDRNPSNTGELFF
TRBD1	.	TRBV7-9	TRBJ1-4	TGTGCCAGCAGTTCAGACAGGGTTGGGACTAATGAAAAACTGTTTTTT	CASSSDRVGTNEKLFF
TRBD2	.	TRBV27	TRBJ2-1	TGTGCCAGCAGTTCCGGACTAGCGGGGTACAATGAGCAGTTCTTC	CASSSGLAGYNEQFF
TRBD1	once	TRBV7-9	TRBJ1-1	TGTGCCAGCAGCCTAACTCCAGGGGGTAAAGGAGTTGGGAACACTGAAGCTTTCTTT	CASSLTPGGKGVGNTEAFF
TRBD1	.	TRBV20-1	TRBJ1-5	TGCAGTGCTAGTTTGGGCAGGGGGGGTCAGCCCCAGCATTTT	CSASLGRGGQPQHF
.	.	TRBV9	TRBJ2-5	TGTGCCAGCAGCGCGACCCCCAGGGCCGAAGAGACCCAGTACTTC	CASSATPRAEETQYF
.	.	TRBV20-1	TRBJ1-2	TGCAGTGCTAGGGTCCGGGGAGGCTACACCTTC	CSARVRGGYTF
TRBD2	.	TRBV19	TRBJ2-7	TGTGCCAGTAGTAGGGGGACTAGCGGGGTCTACGAGCAGTACTTC	CASSRGTSGVYEQYF
TRBD2	.	TRBV4-1	TRBJ2-1	TGCGCCAGCAGCCAAGATCTTCCAGCGGGGGGGCACAATGAGCAGTTCTTC	CASSQDLPAGGHNEQFF
.	.	TRBV2	TRBJ2-1	TGTGCCAGCAGTGACCCCGGGTACAATGAGCAGTTCTTC	CASSDPGYNEQFF
TRBD1	.	TRBV7-2	TRBJ1-1	TGTGCCAGCCGAGTAGCGGGTCCGACAGGGCCGGCTTTCTTT	CASRVAGPTGPAFF
.	.	TRBV11-2	TRBJ2-2	TGTGCCAGCAGCTTAGGGACACCAAACACCGGGGAGCTGTTTTTT	CASSLGTPNTGELFF
TRBD1	.	TRBV19	TRBJ2-3	TGTGCCAGTAGTATAGATGTTGAATCTACAGGGGGCGGAACAGATACGCAGTATTTT	CASSIDVESTGGGTDTQYF
TRBD1	once	TRBV6-5	TRBJ1-4	TGTGCCAGCAGTTATTCCCAGGGGGCAGGGGAAAAACTGTTTTTT	CASSYSQGAGEKLFF
.	.	TRBV24-1	TRBJ2-5	TGTGCCACCAGGGGACTCGGGTACCAAGAGACCCAGTACTTC	CATRGLGYQETQYF
.	.	TRBV19	TRBJ1-1	TGTGCCAGTACCCTCATTGAGAGCACTGAAGCTTTCTTT	CASTLIESTEAFF
.	.	TRBV6-5	TRBJ1-1	TGTGCCAGCACTAACCGGGGGTCGGGCAACACTGAAGCTTTCTTT	CASTNRGSGNTEAFF